This entry concerns a single TCR beta chain. Clones were read by immunoSEQ multiplex PCR, and TCRdb kept only the in-frame ones, dropping some. The data hold around 49,000 clones, with roughly 84% observed a single time. This CDR3 has 16 amino acids. The V gene end was trimmed by 3 bases and the J gene end by 3 bases; junction bases not matched to a gene: 9. Germline CDR1 MDHEN, CDR2 SYDVKM. These data belong to a study of OX40 agonist ivuxolimab in advanced cancers. This chain uses TRBV28 with TRBJ1-1, with 8 positions matching TRBD1. The TCR sequence derives from an adult with an advanced solid tumor such as melanoma, head and neck, liver or kidney cancer. The specimen comprised CD4+ or CD8+ T cells sorted from blood, sampled in a trial of the OX40 agonist ivuxolimab. CDR3 sequence: CASSFLAGGSDTEAFF. CDR3 sequence (DNA): TGTGCCAGCAGTTTCTTGGCAGGGGGCTCGGACACTGAAGCTTTCTTT.